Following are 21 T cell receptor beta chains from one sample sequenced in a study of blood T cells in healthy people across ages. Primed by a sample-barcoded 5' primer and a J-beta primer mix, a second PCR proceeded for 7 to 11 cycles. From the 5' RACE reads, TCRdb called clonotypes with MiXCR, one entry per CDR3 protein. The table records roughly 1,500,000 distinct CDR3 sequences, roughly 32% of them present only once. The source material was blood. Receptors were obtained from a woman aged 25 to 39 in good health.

The CDR3 nucleotides are TGTGCCAGTAGTACCGGGTCCGTTAGTAAAAACATTCAGTACTTC. It translates to CASSTGSVSKNIQYF. The chain couples TRBV19 to TRBJ2-4; no reliable D call. CDR1 LNHDA and CDR2 SQIVND come from the germline V gene (reference sequence). This CDR3 spans 15 amino acids. Trimming took off 4 bases at V and 4 bases at J, with 14 bases between the two ends.

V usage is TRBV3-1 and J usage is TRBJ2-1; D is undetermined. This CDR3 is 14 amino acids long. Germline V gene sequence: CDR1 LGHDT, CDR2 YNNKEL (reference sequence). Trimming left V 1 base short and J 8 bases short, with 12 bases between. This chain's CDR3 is CASSQVGQIDEQFF. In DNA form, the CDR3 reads TGTGCCAGCAGCCAAGTTGGGCAGATCGATGAGCAGTTCTTC.

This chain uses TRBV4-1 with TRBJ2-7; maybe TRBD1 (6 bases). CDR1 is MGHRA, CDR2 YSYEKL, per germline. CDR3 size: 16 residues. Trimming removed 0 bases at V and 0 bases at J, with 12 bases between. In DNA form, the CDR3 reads TGCGCCAGCAGCCAAGAAGGTTGGGACATCTCCTACGAGCAGTACTTC. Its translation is CASSQEGWDISYEQYF.

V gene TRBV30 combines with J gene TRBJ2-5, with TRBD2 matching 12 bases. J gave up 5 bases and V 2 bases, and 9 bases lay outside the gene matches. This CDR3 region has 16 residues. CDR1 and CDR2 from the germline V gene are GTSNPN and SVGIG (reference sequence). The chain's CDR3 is CAWSLRLAGAGETQYF. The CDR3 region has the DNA TGTGCCTGGAGTTTGAGACTAGCGGGAGCGGGGGAGACCCAGTACTTC. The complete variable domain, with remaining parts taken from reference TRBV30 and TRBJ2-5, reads SQTIHQWPATLVQPVGSPLSLECTVEGTSNPNLYWYRQAAGRGLQLLFYSVGIGQISSEVPQNLSASRPQDRQFILSSKKLLLSDSGFYLCAWSLRLAGAGETQYFGPGTRLLVL.

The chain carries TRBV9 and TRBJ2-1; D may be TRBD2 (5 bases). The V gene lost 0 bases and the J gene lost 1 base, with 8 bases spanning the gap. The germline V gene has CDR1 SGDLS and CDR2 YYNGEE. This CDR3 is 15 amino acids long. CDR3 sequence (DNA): TGTGCCAGCAGCGTAGGAGGGCCATCCTACAATGAGCAGTTCTTC. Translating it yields CASSVGGPSYNEQFF.

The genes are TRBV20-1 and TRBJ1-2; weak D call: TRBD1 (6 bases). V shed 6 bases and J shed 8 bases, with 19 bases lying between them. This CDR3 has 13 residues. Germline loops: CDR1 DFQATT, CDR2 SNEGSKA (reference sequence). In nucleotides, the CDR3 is TGCAGTGCCGCCGACAGGCCCTATGGGGGCTACACCTTC. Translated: CSAADRPYGGYTF.

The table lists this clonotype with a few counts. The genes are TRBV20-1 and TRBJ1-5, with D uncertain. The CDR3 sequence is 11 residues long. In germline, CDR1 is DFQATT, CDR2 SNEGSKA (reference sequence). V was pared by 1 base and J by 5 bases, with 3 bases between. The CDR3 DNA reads TGCAGTGCTAGAGGGGATCAGCCCCAGCATTTT. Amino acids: CSARGDQPQHF.

The CDR3 here is CASSRASGTVNQPQHF. CDR3 sequence (DNA): TGTGCCAGCAGCCGTGCGTCCGGGACAGTCAATCAGCCCCAGCATTTT. The J gene is TRBJ1-5, the V gene TRBV7-8; 7 positions agree with TRBD1. This CDR3 spans 16 amino acids. Germline V CDR1 and CDR2: SGHVS, FQNEAQ. Trimming took 5 bases from V and 3 from J; bases not matched to a gene: 10.

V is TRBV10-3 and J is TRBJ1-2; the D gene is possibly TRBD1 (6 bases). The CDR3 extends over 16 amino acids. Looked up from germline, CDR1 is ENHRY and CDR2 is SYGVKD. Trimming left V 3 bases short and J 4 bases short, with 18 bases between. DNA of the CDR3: TGTGCCATCAGTGACCTTCTAAGTCTAGGGGGCTATGGCTACACCTTC. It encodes CAISDLLSLGGYGYTF.

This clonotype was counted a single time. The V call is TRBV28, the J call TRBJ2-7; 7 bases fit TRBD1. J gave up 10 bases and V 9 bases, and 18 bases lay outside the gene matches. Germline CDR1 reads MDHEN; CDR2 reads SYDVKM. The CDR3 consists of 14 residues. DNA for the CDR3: TGTGCCAGTAACCAACAGGGGAAAGGAGAGATCCAGTACTTC. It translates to CASNQQGKGEIQYF.

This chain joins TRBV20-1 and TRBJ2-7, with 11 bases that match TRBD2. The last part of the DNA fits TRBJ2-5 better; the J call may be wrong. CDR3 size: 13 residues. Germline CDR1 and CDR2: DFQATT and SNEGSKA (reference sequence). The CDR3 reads CSATSGGLQTQYF. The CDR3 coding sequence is TGCAGTGCTACTAGCGGGGGGTTACAGACCCAGTACTTC.

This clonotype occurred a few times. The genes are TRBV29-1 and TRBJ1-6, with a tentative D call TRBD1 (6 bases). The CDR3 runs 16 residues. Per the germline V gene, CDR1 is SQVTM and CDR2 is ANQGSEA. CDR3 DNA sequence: TGCAGGGGGATTGGCCGGGACAACTCCTATAATTCACCCCTCCACTTT. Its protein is CRGIGRDNSYNSPLHF.

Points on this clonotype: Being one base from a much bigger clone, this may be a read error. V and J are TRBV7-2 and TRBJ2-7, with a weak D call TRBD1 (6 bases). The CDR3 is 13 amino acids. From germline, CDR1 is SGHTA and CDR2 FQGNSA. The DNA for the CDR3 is TGTGCCAGCAACTTAAACAGGGCCTACGAGCAGTACTTC. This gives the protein CASNLNRAYEQYF.

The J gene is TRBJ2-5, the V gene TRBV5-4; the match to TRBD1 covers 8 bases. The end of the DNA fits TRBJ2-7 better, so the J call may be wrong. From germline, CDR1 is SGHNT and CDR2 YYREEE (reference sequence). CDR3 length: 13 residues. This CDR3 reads CASSPQGAHEQYF. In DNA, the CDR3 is TGTGCCAGCAGCCCTCAGGGGGCCCACGAGCAGTACTTC.

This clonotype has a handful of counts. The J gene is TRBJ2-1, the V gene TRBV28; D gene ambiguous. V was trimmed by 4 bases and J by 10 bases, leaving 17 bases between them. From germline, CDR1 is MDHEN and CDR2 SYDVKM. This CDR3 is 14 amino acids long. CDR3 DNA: TGTGCCAGCAGTTCAGACTCGCAAACTGGGGAGCAGTTCTTC. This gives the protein CASSSDSQTGEQFF.

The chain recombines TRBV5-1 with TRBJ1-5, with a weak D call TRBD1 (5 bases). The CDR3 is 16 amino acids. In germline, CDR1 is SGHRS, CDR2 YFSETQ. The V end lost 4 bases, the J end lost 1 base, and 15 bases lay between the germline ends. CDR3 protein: CASSPDFGASNQPQHF. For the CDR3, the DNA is TGCGCCAGCAGCCCGGATTTCGGGGCCAGCAATCAGCCCCAGCATTTT.

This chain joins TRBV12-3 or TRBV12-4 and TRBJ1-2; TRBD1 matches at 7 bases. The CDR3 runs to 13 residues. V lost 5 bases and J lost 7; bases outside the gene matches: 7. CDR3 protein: CASSVQGGGGYTF. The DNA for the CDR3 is TGTGCCAGCAGTGTTCAGGGGGGAGGTGGCTACACCTTC.

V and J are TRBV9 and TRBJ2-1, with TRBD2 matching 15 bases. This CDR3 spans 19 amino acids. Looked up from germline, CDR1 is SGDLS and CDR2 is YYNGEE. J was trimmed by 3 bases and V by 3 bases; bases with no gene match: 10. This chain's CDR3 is CASSGAWTSGGANYNEQFF. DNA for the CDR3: TGTGCCAGCAGCGGAGCTTGGACTAGCGGGGGGGCTAACTACAATGAGCAGTTCTTC.

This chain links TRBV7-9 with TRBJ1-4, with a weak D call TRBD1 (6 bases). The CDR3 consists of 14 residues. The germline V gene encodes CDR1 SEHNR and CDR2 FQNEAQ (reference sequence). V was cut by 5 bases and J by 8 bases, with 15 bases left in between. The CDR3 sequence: CASSQGQLSEKLFF. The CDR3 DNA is TGTGCCAGCAGCCAGGGGCAGTTAAGCGAAAAACTGTTTTTT.

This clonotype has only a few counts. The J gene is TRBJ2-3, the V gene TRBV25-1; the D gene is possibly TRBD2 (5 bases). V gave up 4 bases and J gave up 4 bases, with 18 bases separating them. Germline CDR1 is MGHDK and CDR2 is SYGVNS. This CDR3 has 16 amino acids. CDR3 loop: CASSVNRRASSDTQYF. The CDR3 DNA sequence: TGTGCCAGCAGTGTGAATAGGCGGGCTAGTTCAGATACGCAGTATTTT.

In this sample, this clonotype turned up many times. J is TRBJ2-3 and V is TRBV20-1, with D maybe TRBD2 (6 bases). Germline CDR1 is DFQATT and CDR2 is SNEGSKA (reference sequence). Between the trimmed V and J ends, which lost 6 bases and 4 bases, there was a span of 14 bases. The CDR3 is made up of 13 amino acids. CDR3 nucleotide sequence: TGCAGTGCCGAGAGGAGGGGTCCAGATACGCAGTATTTT. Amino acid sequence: CSAERRGPDTQYF.